The sequence of this T cell receptor (beta chain) was determined in a study of blood T cells in healthy people across ages. General observations from the study: The diversity estimates, figures obtained from one million T cells, were considered underestimates.

A remark on this clonotype: The antigen remains undetermined.

CDR3 length: 15 amino acids. Germline loops: CDR1 LGHDT, CDR2 YNNKEL (reference sequence). Trimming stripped 2 bases from V and 2 bases from J, with 11 bases between. For the second PCR, which ran for about 7 to 11 cycles, a sample-barcoded 5' primer and a J-beta primer mix were used. One entry per CDR3 protein, called by TCRdb with MiXCR from the 5' RACE reads. The sample holds some 1.7 million distinct CDR3 sequences, 28% seen once. The sample taken for sequencing was blood. The receptor was derived from a woman aged 25-40 years in good health. This chain joins TRBV3-1 and TRBJ2-3, with D perhaps matching TRBD2 (5 bases). CDR3 region: CASSQRVALTDTQYF. CDR3 in DNA: TGTGCCAGCAGCCAAAGGGTAGCGCTCACAGATACGCAGTATTTT.